The rows below give T cell receptor beta chains drawn from one sample of a study of blood T cell repertoires in COVID-19. Profiling relied on immunoSEQ multiplex PCR, and the TCRdb table lists in-frame clones only, not all of them. The sample includes 250,000 or so clones, nearly 95% of them seen just once. Sequencing input: peripheral blood. Receptors originate from a man younger than 40 with COVID-19, enrolled during active disease. Both conserved end residues are part of each CDR3. The order of the fields is CDR3 protein, V gene, J gene, D gene, clone size. D genes are given only for firm matches. Size tells how often a clone was seen (once, few, many) or the class of an expanded clone, and some rows leave it out.

CASSHTPTGIHSNQPQHF,TRBV4-1,TRBJ1-5,-,-
CASSLYGTGATDTQYF,TRBV27,TRBJ2-3,TRBD1,-
CASRRTGNQPQHF,TRBV12-3/TRBV12-4,TRBJ1-5,TRBD1,-
CASSQRREAGNEKLFF,TRBV4-1,TRBJ1-4,-,-
CSASMSGGLGGYTF,TRBV20-1,TRBJ1-2,-,once
CASSVTGIREKLFF,TRBV2,TRBJ1-4,-,-
CASAVAKNIQYF,TRBV2,TRBJ2-4,-,-
CASSLETGATGELFF,TRBV5-4,TRBJ2-2,TRBD1,-
CASSKGLAGVQTQYF,TRBV6-6,TRBJ2-5,TRBD2,-
CASSLVKGEAKNIQYF,TRBV7-9,TRBJ2-4,-,-
CASSGQNMNTEAFF,TRBV5-1,TRBJ1-1,-,-
CASSLWGGGPYEQYF,TRBV5-6,TRBJ2-7,TRBD2,-
CASSPAGGQTQYF,TRBV19,TRBJ2-5,TRBD2,-
CASRFDREAYNEQFF,TRBV6-5,TRBJ2-1,-,-
CASSLVGSNEQFF,TRBV13,TRBJ2-1,-,-
CASRGSPSQETQYF,TRBV5-1,TRBJ2-5,-,-
CSVDLGQSSSGNTIYF,TRBV29-1,TRBJ1-3,-,-
CASSPRGVAKNIQYF,TRBV7-9,TRBJ2-4,TRBD2,-